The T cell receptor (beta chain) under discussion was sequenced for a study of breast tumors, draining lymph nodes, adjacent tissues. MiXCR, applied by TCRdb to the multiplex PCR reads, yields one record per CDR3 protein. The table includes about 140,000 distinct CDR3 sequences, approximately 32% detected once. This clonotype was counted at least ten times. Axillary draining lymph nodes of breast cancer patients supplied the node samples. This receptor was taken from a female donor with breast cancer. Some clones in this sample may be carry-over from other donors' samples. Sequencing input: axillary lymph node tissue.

The CDR3 sequence: CSARPGTGGFLYEKLFF. CDR3 in DNA: TGCAGTGCTAGGCCGGGGACAGGGGGCTTTTTGTATGAAAAACTGTTTTTT. The chain couples TRBV20-1 to TRBJ1-4, with TRBD1 matching 12 bases. Germline CDR1 is DFQATT and CDR2 is SNEGSKA (reference sequence). This CDR3 region has 17 residues. V lost 3 bases, J lost 6 bases, and 11 bases stayed unmatched.